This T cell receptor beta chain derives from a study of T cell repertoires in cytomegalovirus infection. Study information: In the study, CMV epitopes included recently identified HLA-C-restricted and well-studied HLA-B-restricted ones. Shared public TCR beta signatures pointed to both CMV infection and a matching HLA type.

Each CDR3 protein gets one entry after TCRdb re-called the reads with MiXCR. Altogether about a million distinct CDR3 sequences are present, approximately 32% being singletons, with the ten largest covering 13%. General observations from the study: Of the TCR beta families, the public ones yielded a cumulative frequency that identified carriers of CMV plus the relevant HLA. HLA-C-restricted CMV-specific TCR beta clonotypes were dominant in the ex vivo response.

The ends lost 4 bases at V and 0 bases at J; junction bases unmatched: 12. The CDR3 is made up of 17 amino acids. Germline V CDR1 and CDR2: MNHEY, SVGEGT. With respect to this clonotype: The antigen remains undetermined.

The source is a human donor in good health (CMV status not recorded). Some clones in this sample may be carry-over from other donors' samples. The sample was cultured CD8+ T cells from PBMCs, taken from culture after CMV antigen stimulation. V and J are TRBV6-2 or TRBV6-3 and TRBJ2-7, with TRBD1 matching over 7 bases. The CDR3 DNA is TGTGCCAGCAGTTCCCTGGGCCAGGGGGTTCTCTCCTACGAGCAGTACGTC. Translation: CASSSLGQGVLSYEQYV.